The T cell receptor (beta chain) under discussion was sequenced for a study of T cell responses to AZD1222 COVID-19 vaccine. Study-wide points: Unmutated variant regions reportedly attract nearly half of all spike-specific TCRs. Regions 160-218 and 743-854 dominated among vaccine-associated CD4 TCRs spanning spike.

To note about this clone: Antigen specificity is unknown.

Timing groups of about 4 and about 12 weeks for second doses were pooled. CDR3 length equals 13 residues. Germline CDR1 SGHNT, CDR2 YENEEA. Trimming shortened V by 8 bases and J by 4 bases, and 11 bases separated the two germline ends. The protocol was immunoSEQ multiplex PCR, while the TCRdb copy is restricted to in-frame clones and leaves out a portion. In the table there are about 130,000 clones, approximately 88% of which are singletons. This sequence was found in an adult who received the AZD1222 COVID-19 vaccine. The starting material was peripheral blood, obtained 28 days after the second AZD1222 dose. The V call is TRBV11-3, the J call TRBJ1-4; perhaps TRBD1 as D (6 bases). The CDR3 reads CASGRDNNEKLFF. CDR3 nucleotide sequence: TGTGCCAGCGGTCGGGACAATAATGAAAAACTGTTTTTT.